This T cell receptor (beta chain) appears in the sequencing data of a study of PD-L1 blockade in urothelial cancer (TCRdb year 2017). At the level of the whole study: Therapy was started in the mid-2010s for all patients, and atezolizumab 1,200 mg was administered intravenously every 3 weeks. Pretreatment blood TCR-seq was available for nearly 30 patients, at least one posttreatment blood collection was obtained for about 24 patients, and tumor TCR-seq was available for about 24 patients. Patients had an ECOG performance status of 0 or 1 and had received between 0 and 3 prior chemotherapy regimens. About 85% of the 29 patients were males with bladder-origin urothelial cancer, and about 65% of the 29 reported a prior smoking history. A median of roughly 140,000 T cells and some 90,000 unique TCRs was obtained from blood samples, and a median clonality of around 0.08 was observed. Pretreatment tumor samples and matched peripheral blood, collected serially before and after atezolizumab treatment, underwent TCR sequencing. Blood samples were analyzed at two time points: 3 weeks after treatment start (second dose) and 6 weeks after treatment start. Durable clinical benefit was defined as progression-free survival longer than 6 months, and TCR features were also tested against progression-free and overall survival. The study, an exploratory multi-omic analysis, examined somatic, immune and clinical correlates of response to PD-L1 blockade with atezolizumab in urothelial cancer. In the same patients who had TCR sequencing, pretreatment tumors also underwent whole exome sequencing and RNA sequencing. Durable clinical benefit was achieved by nine patients but not by the remaining 20.

Synthetic TCR analog templates were spiked into each PCR to estimate absolute template abundance from read counts. Using the immunoSEQ assay, TCRbeta CDR3 regions were amplified from genomic DNA with bias-controlled V and J gene primers. Rearranged TCRbeta segments were sequenced at approximately 20X coverage. The study's processing was this. Sequencing errors were corrected by clustering and CDR3s were annotated against IMGT to assign V, D and J genes. Downstream analyses used only productive TCRbeta rearrangements, leaving out any out-of-frame or stop-codon sequences. To compute clonality, Shannon entropy was normalized by the log of the number of unique productive sequences and then subtracted from one. Fisher's exact test with Benjamini-Hochberg correction, using a cutoff of adjusted p below 0.01, was how clones that differed between time points or between blood and tumor were identified. TCRdb re-hosts the immuneACCESS table, in-frame sequences only. Its copies lack some clones; in the studies checked, an unresolved V gene accounts for under half of them, and the cause for the rest is not known. That table supplies the V and J calls and clone size; D and trimming were determined from the DNA. The sample records about 49,000 clones, 79% of which are singletons. About 10% of the sample goes to the ten largest clones.

The time point label for this specimen denotes: pretreatment peripheral blood. A total of 25 to 35 patients with locally advanced or metastatic urothelial carcinoma, treated at Memorial Sloan Kettering on a trial protocol, made up the cohort. Peripheral blood mononuclear cells were collected pretreatment and during treatment, with between 1 and 8 total time points per patient. The Qiagen DNeasy Blood extraction kit was used to purify genomic DNA from total PBMCs and tumor samples. PBMCs were collected pretreatment and during treatment and were isolated and stored as previously described. The investigation overall reported the following: Greater expansion of tumor-associated TCR clones in peripheral blood 3 weeks after the start of treatment was observed in patients with durable benefit (n of about 24, p = 0.022). A pretreatment peripheral blood TCR clonality below the median was linked to improved progression-free and overall survival. Small sample size (n ≈ 28) and many exploratory analyses mean the results are intended to be hypothesis-generating.

The germline V gene yields SGDLS for CDR1 and YYNGEE for CDR2. Trimming accounts for 4 bases at V and 5 bases at J, while the number of junction bases matched to no gene is 6. The CDR3 measures 15 amino acids from cysteine to phenylalanine. Here the CDR3 DNA is all that survives: 45 bases in frame from base 1. Comments on this clone: Its antigen is still unknown. The sample holds no much larger clone one base away, and base qualities are not on file.

This sequence was found in a man aged 65 to 79 with urothelial cancer. This sequence uses TRBV9 and TRBJ2-7, and 13 junctional nucleotides match TRBD2. The sequences come from PBMCs, collected around atezolizumab (anti-PD-L1) treatment. The bases are TGTGCCAGCAGCTCGGGACTAGCGGGATTCGACGAGCAGTACTTC. Its coded protein is CASSSGLAGFDEQYF.